Sequencing of this T cell receptor (beta chain) was carried out in a study of tumor-infiltrating lymphocytes in glioblastoma multiforme. With respect to this clonotype: One junction end does not reproduce the germline sequence, and a read error may be involved.

Three nested ARM-PCR rounds with V-beta and C-beta primers built TCRB libraries. A single record per CDR3 protein comes from TCRdb applying MiXCR to the multiplex PCR reads. The sample shows around 8,600 distinct CDR3 sequences, about 70% of them seen only once. Sequenced input: brain tumor tissue. The receptor was isolated from a male donor with glioblastoma.

This CDR3 is CASSQDLGSYDEQFF. The CDR3 DNA reads as TGTGCCAGCAGCCAAGATTTGGGTTCCTACGATGAGCAGTTTTTC. The V and J genes are TRBV14 and TRBJ2-1; D gene ambiguous. The CDR3 loop spans 15 amino acids. CDR1 is SGHDN and CDR2 is FVKESK in the germline V gene.